These T cell receptor beta chains were read from a single sample in a study of cytomegalovirus exposure and HLA in healthy donors. Generated by immunoSEQ multiplex PCR, the TCRdb table keeps only in-frame clones and is missing some. The table records 120,000 or so clones, 78% of them present only once. The material sequenced was PBMCs. Receptor source: a woman between 40 and 55 years old in good health and CMV-seronegative. The CDR3 runs from the conserved cysteine through the conserved F or W.

J,V,CDR3
TRBJ2-5,TRBV7-9,CASSTRGFEQYF
TRBJ1-4,TRBV15,CATSSGGRENEKLFF
TRBJ1-2,TRBV7-2,CASSKDRGPRGYTF
TRBJ2-7,TRBV28,CASSLWGRGLYEQYF
TRBJ2-1,TRBV11-1,CASSSTGTGPYNEQFF
TRBJ2-7,TRBV25-1,CASSKMLPLRVHSYEQYF
TRBJ2-2,TRBV4-3,CASSQDRGGANTGELFF
TRBJ1-3,TRBV28,CASSRQVSGNIIYF
TRBJ1-4,TRBV6-5,CASSTGTHGEKLFF
TRBJ2-2,TRBV4-1,CASSLEYSYTGELFF
TRBJ2-7,TRBV6-1,CASSAPLEGSYEQYF
TRBJ1-2,TRBV4-3,CASSQALTGGHGYTF
TRBJ1-2,TRBV20-1,CSASTGSGYTF
TRBJ2-1,TRBV10-1,CASSESQGSYNEQFF
TRBJ1-1,TRBV18,CASSPPFAGAGAFF
TRBJ2-7,TRBV27,CASSLFGRGEQYF
TRBJ1-1,TRBV10-2,CASSEYGYTEAFF
TRBJ2-1,TRBV5-1,CASSAGLETNEQFF
TRBJ2-7,TRBV6-1,CASRGLAGVVAQYF
TRBJ2-3,TRBV27,CASSLSTGLADTQYF
TRBJ2-2,TRBV19,CASGQGSGELFF
TRBJ2-1,TRBV6-4,CASSDGGTTYNEQFF
TRBJ1-1,TRBV10-1,CASSESAVNTEAFF
TRBJ2-5,TRBV25-1,CASSTKYQETQYF
TRBJ1-2,TRBV27,CASSLSLREGYGYTF
TRBJ2-7,TRBV2,CASRRTGITYEQYF